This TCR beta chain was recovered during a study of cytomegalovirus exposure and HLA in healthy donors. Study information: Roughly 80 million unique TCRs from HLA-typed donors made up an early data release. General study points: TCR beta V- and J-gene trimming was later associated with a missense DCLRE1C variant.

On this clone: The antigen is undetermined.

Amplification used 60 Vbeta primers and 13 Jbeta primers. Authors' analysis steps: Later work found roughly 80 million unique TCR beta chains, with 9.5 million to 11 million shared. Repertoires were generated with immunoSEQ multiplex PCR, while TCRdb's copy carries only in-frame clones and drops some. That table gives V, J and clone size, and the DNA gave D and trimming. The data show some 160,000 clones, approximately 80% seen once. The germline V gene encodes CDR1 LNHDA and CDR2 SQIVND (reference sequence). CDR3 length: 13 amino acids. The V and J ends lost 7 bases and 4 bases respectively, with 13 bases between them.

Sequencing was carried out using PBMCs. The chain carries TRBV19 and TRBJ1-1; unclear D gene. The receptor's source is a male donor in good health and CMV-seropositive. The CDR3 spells CASMEGGGTEAFF. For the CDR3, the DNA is TGTGCCAGTATGGAGGGAGGTGGCACTGAAGCTTTCTTT.